This T cell receptor beta chain was sequenced in a study of blood T cell repertoires in COVID-19 (dated by TCRdb to 2018 to 2020). Notes on the research overall: Samples covering the acute and convalescent phases of COVID-19 were provided by collaborators in the United States, Italy and Spain. The material from the prospective study consisted of cDNA or gDNA derived from T cells, B-cell-depleted T cells, or PBMCs. Subjects who had been exposed to COVID-19, were actively infected with it, or had recovered from it provided the deeply sampled blood TCRbeta repertoires that made up the dataset. A freely available public database, intended as a resource for researchers studying the immune response to SARS-CoV-2, is where the repertoires were released. Samples were obtained from the ongoing ImmuneRACE study (first 160 participants) and from about 1,300 subjects provided by 6 global collaborators. Sample metadata almost always included a de-identified subject ID, COVID-19 status, age in years and sex. HLA class I and class II types, where available, came from metadata supplied by the sample provider rather than from assay-based typing. Study-wide conclusions, independent of this receptor: How much clinical and demographic metadata was included differed by source and by participant, and the metadata was provided uncurated.

The germline V gene encodes CDR1 SGHAT and CDR2 FQDESV (reference sequence). V ends up 5 bases short and J 5 bases short, with an unmatched junction base count of 9. The CDR3 starts with the cysteine, ends with the phenylalanine, and has 15 residues. The DNA shown is the 45-base CDR3, in frame from base 1. TCRbeta CDR3 regions were amplified from genomic DNA using the immunoSEQ Assay, a bias-controlled multiplex PCR. Concerning the study's data processing: The number of nucleated cells in each sample was estimated from the amplification of reference gene primers within the assay. Sequence reads were collapsed and filtered to measure the absolute abundance of every unique TCRbeta CDR3 rearrangement. For each sample, productive Simpson clonality was calculated as the square root of Simpson's diversity index over productive rearrangements. Imported from immuneACCESS, the table was reduced by TCRdb to in-frame sequences with V and J called. These copies leave out some clones; in studies compared against another copy, an unresolved V gene accounts for under half, and the cause of the remainder is not known. D and trimming come from the DNA, and the V and J calls and clone size come from that table. The sample has about 210,000 clones on record, around 81% of them singletons. About 8.9% of the sample is held by the ten biggest clonotypes.

Enrolling through a virtual design, the prospective study's participants ranged in age from roughly 18 to 90 years and lived across 24 United States geographic areas. To assign participants to cohorts, the prospective study relied on clinical history that participants themselves reported in a screening survey and a study questionnaire. Mobile phlebotomists in the prospective study collected whole blood, serum and a nasopharyngeal or oropharyngeal swab from every participant. Prospective study participants could optionally give additional blood draws and questionnaires over a roughly two-month period. Before DNA extraction, prospective study blood samples were shipped either frozen or at room temperature. On this clone: The antigen this receptor binds is unknown. No clone much larger than this one lies a single base away; base qualities are absent.

Sample: PBMCs or T cells enriched from blood (not recorded which). This receptor was taken from a woman in her fifties or sixties with acute COVID-19. The sequence links TRBV11-1 to TRBJ1-1; TRBD1 lines up with 9 middle nucleotides. The DNA reads as follows: TGTGCCAGCAGCGACCTTACAGGGGGCAAGACTGAAGCTTTCTTT. Its amino acids are CASSDLTGGKTEAFF.